This TCR beta chain was recorded in a study of technical replicates of blood from a few donors. Profiling relied on immunoSEQ multiplex PCR, and the TCRdb table lists in-frame clones only, not all of them. The table lists about 64,000 clones, 86% of them singletons, with around 5% in the top ten. This TCR was recovered from a human donor in good health. Some clones in this sample may be carry-over from other donors' samples. The specimen was PBMCs.

CDR3 nucleotides: TGCGCCAGCAGGGTCGGGGGGAGAGATGAAAAACTGTTTTTT. The encoded protein is CASRVGGRDEKLFF. V gene TRBV10-1 combines with J gene TRBJ1-4; possibly TRBD1 for D (5 bases). In germline, CDR1 is WNHNN, CDR2 SYGVQD (reference sequence). The CDR3 consists of 14 residues. Trimming removed 6 bases from V and 6 bases from J, with 14 bases in between.